This T cell receptor beta chain was observed in a study of beta chain features in type 1 diabetes. Every donor had blood drawn once into heparin, approximately 0.11 L on average. Each of the CD4+ naive, central memory, regulatory and stem cell-like memory populations was sorted via CD45RO/CCR7/CD25/CD127/CD95/CD27. V was trimmed by 7 bases and J by 4 bases, leaving 11 bases between them. The CDR3 covers 13 residues. Germline assignment: CDR1 LNHDA and CDR2 SQIVND (reference sequence). Regarding this clone: Its antigen is unknown.

Study-wide results and caveats: A moderate, significant TCRB CDR3 shortening appeared in type 1 diabetes across four CD4+ subsets. The VDJ junctions of type 1 diabetes patients carried fewer insertions and more deletions. Compared to healthy donors, patients appeared to have naive, central memory and Treg TCRB repertoires that were more alike.

Reverse transcribing all isolated RNA meant expressed TCRB transcripts were sequenced. Generated by immunoSEQ multiplex PCR, the TCRdb table keeps only in-frame clones and is missing some. The data hold 150,000 to 200,000 clones, with 7.8% observed a single time. The gene calls are TRBV19 and TRBJ1-5, with D perhaps TRBD1 (5 bases). The sample taken for sequencing was central memory CD4+ T cells from blood. The origin of this receptor is a woman aged 40 to 49 with type 1 diabetes. The DNA of the CDR3 is TGTGCCAGTACAGGGAATAGGAATCAGCCCCAGCATTTT. The encoded protein is CASTGNRNQPQHF.